This record covers a single TCR beta chain. The sample originates from a study of blood T cell repertoires in COVID-19. Sequencing was performed with immunoSEQ multiplex PCR; in TCRdb, only in-frame clones are kept and a portion is missing. The data show about 350,000 clones, more than 75% seen once. The CDR3 has 16 residues. Germline loops: CDR1 WNHNN, CDR2 SYGVQD (reference sequence). The V segment lost 0 bases and the J segment 2 bases; nucleotides outside the gene matches: 5. The sequence was obtained from a young woman who had recovered from COVID-19. This chain links TRBV10-1 with TRBJ2-3; 7 positions match TRBD2. Sequencing was done on a sample of PBMCs or T cells enriched from blood (not recorded which). CDR3 nucleotide sequence: TGCGCCAGCAGTGAGTCGCTAGCGGTCTCCACAGATACGCAGTATTTT. It encodes CASSESLAVSTDTQYF.